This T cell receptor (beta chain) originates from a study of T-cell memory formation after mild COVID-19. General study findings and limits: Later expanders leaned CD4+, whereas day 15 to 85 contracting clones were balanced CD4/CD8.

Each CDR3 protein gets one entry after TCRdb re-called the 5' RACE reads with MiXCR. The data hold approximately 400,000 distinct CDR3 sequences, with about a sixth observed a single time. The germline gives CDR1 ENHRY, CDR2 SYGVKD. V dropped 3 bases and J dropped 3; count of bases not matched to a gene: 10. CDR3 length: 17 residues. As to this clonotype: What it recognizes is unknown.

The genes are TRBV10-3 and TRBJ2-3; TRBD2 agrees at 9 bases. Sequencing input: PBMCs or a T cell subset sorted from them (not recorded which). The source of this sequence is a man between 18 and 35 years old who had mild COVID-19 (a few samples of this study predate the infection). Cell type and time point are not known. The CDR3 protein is CAISELAGGPSTDTQYF. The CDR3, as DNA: TGTGCCATCAGTGAATTGGCGGGGGGGCCCTCGACAGATACGCAGTATTTT.